This T cell receptor beta chain is drawn from a study of blood T cell repertoires in COVID-19. Looking at the study overall: Collection of acute and convalescent COVID-19 samples took place in the United States, Italy and Spain. From T cells, B-cell-depleted T cells, or PBMCs came the material, which was cDNA or gDNA.

Enrolment of Seattle patients took place during active infection, and they were followed longitudinally. The trim removed 0 bases at V and 1 base at J, leaving 4 bases unmatched. This CDR3 has 18 amino acids. Germline lookup yields CDR1 SGHTA and CDR2 FQGNSA. As processed by the authors: Cell counts per sample came from amplifying reference gene primers. TCRdb's copy holds only in-frame clones and misses some; the assay was immunoSEQ multiplex PCR. The V and J calls and clone size come from that table; D and trimming were worked out from the DNA. The sample records 200,000 to 250,000 clones, around 88% being singletons.

This chain connects TRBV7-2 to TRBJ2-2; 11 bases align to TRBD2. This TCR came from a woman aged 25 to 39 with COVID-19, enrolled during active disease. The sample was peripheral blood. The CDR3 nucleotides read TGTGCCAGCAGCTTAGCGCCCGGACTAGCGGGGAACACCGGGGAGCTGTTTTTT. Translated, it gives CASSLAPGLAGNTGELFF.